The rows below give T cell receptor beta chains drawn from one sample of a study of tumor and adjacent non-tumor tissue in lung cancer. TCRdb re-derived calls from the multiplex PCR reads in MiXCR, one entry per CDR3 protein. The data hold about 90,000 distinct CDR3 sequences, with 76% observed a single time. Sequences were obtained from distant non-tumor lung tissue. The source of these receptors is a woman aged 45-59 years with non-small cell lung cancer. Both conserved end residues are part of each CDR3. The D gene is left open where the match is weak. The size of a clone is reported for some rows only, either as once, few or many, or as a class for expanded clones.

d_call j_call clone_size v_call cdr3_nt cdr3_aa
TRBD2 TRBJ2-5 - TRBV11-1 TGTGCCAGTAGCTTCGGACTAGCGGGGAGTGAAGATACCCAGCACTTC CASSFGLAGSEDTQHF
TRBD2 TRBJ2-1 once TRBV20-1 TGCAGTACTAGAGGACTAGCAGGTATCCGCTACAATGAGCAGTTCTTC CSTRGLAGIRYNEQFF
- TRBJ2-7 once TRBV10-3 TGTGCCATCACCCAGGAGCCCCTCTACGAGCAGTACTTC CAITQEPLYEQYF
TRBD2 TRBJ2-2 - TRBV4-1 TGCACCAGCAGCCAAGTAGCGGGCCTCACCGGGGAGCTGTTTTTT CTSSQVAGLTGELFF
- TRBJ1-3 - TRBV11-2 TGTGCCAGCAGCCATTCGACGGGGACTGGAAACACCATATATTTT CASSHSTGTGNTIYF
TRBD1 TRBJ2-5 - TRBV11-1 TGTGACAGTAGCTCGACGGGACAGGGCCAGTGCTTC CDSSSTGQGQCF
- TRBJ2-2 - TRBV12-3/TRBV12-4 TGTGCCAGCAGGCTCAACACGGGGGAGCTGTTTTTT CASRLNTGELFF
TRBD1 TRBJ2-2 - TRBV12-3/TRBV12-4 TGTGCCAACAGTTTAGGGACAGGGGCAAGCACCGGGGAGTTGTTTTTT CANSLGTGASTGELFF
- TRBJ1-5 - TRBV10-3 TGTGCCATCAGTGTAGAGGATGGCAATCAACCCCAGGATTTT CAISVEDGNQPQDF
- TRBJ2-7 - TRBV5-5 TGTGCCAGCAGCTTGGGTTTTGCGTACGAACGGTACTTC CASSLGFAYERYF
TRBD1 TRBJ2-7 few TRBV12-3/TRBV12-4 TGTGCCAACAGGCCCGGGACAGATCCGTCCGAGCACTACTTC CANRPGTDPSEHYF
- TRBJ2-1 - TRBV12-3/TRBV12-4 TGTGCCAGCAGTTCCCCTGGATGGGGATCTAATGAGCAGTCCTTC CASSSPGWGSNEQSF
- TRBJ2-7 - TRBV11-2 TGTGCCAGCAGCCTAGGATGCGAGCAATACTTC CASSLGCEQYF
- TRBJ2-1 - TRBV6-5 TGTACCAGCAGTACGTACTTAGATCGTTCCGAGCAGTTCTTC CTSSTYLDRSEQFF
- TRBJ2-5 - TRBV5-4 TGTGCCAGCAGCCAGCGCGGCGGACTAATGGGGACCCAGTACTTC CASSQRGGLMGTQYF